The rows below give T cell receptor delta chains drawn from one sample of a study of gamma-delta T cells after stem cell transplantation. TCRdb called clones from the RT-PCR reads again using CATT. The sample carries some 16,000 delta-chain clones, more than 7.5% recorded once. Material for sequencing was gamma-delta T cells. All receptors derive from a human donor. It is not recorded whose cells these are; they may come from a transplant donor. Both conserved end residues are part of each CDR3. A D gene is named only where the DNA matches it firmly. Clone sizes are given selectively: once, few, many, or a class where the clone is expanded.

V: TRDV1; size: .; D: .; J: TRDJ1; DNA: TGTGCGCGTGGGGGGGGCGATAAACTCATCTTT; CDR3: CARGGGDKLIF
V: TRDV2; size: few; D: .; J: TRDJ2; DNA: TGTGCCTGTGACATAGTGGGGGCTCCGCTCTCTTACACCGATCAACTCTTCTTT; CDR3: CACDIVGAPLSYTDQLFF
V: TRDV2; size: .; D: .; J: TRDJ1; DNA: TGTGCCTGTGACACTAGTCCCATGGGGGGTTCGACCGATAAACTCATCTTT; CDR3: CACDTSPMGGSTDKLIF
V: TRDV2; size: .; D: .; J: TRDJ1; DNA: TGTGCCTGTGACGTCACCGGCGATGTGGACACGAAGGGCACCACCGATAAACTCATCTTT; CDR3: CACDVTGDVDTKGTTDKLIF
V: TRDV2; size: few; D: TRDD3; J: TRDJ1; DNA: TGTGCCTGTTTCCTACTGGGGGATCCAAGCGATAACCTCATCTTT; CDR3: CACFLLGDPSDNLIF
V: TRDV1; size: few; D: TRDD3; J: TRDJ1; DNA: TGTGCACTTGGGCTCCCAGCGCGGGAAGCCTTCTCCTATAAAGGGGGATACGCAGTTCATCAATACACCGATAAACTCATCTTT; CDR3: CALGLPAREAFSYKGGYAVHQYTDKLIF
V: TRDV2; size: many; D: TRDD3; J: TRDJ1; DNA: TGTGCCTGTGACACTATGAGTGTCTGGGGGAGCGACACCGATAAACTCATCTTT; CDR3: CACDTMSVWGSDTDKLIF
V: TRDV2; size: .; D: TRDD3; J: TRDJ1; DNA: TGTGCCTGTGACGTCTTACTGGGGGATAATGAGTTGGGCACCGATAACCTCATCTTT; CDR3: CACDVLLGDNELGTDNLIF
V: TRDV2; size: many; D: TRDD3; J: TRDJ1; DNA: TGTGCCTGTGACAAAAGGTCAATGGGGGATACGCGTAACACCGATAAACTCATCTTT; CDR3: CACDKRSMGDTRNTDKLIF
V: TRDV2; size: .; D: TRDD3; J: TRDJ1; DNA: TGTGCCTGTGACATGTTAAGGGGGGATAGGCCTTTCGATGACTTCGATAAACTCATCTTT; CDR3: CACDMLRGDRPFDDFDKLIF
V: TRDV2; size: .; D: .; J: TRDJ1; DNA: TGTGCCTGTGACAAGCGGGAGGAGGGAGTCTACACCGATAAACTCATCTTT; CDR3: CACDKREEGVYTDKLIF
V: TRDV2; size: .; D: .; J: TRDJ1; DNA: TGTGCCTTTGACACCGGTGAGATCCGTCGGGTGAGCGGGACGACCGATAAACTCATCTTT; CDR3: CAFDTGEIRRVSGTTDKLIF
V: TRDV2; size: .; D: .; J: TRDJ3; DNA: TGTGCCTGTGACACTCCTGGGATTTTCTTGGGCACACGACATATGTTTTTC; CDR3: CACDTPGIFLGTRHMFF